The 15 T cell receptor beta chains listed next were all sequenced from one sample in a study of T cells after yellow fever vaccination. One entry per CDR3 protein results from TCRdb running MiXCR on the 5' RACE reads. In the table there are about 170,000 distinct CDR3 sequences, about 6% of which are singletons. Source: CD4+ T cells sorted from PBMCs, taken on the day of the first yellow fever vaccination. Receptor source: a man between 18 and 29 years old who received the YFV17D yellow fever vaccine.

This clonotype has a handful of counts. This chain uses TRBV27 with TRBJ2-2; D perhaps matches TRBD1 (6 bases). Trimming shortened V by 5 bases and J by 4 bases, and 11 bases separated the two germline ends. The CDR3 loop spans 14 amino acids. Germline V gene data show CDR1 as MNHEY and CDR2 as SMNVEV (reference sequence). The CDR3 sequence: CASSDTGFTGELFF. In nucleotides, the CDR3 is TGTGCCAGCAGTGATACAGGGTTCACCGGGGAGCTGTTTTTT.

This clonotype has more than one count but fewer than ten. The J gene is TRBJ1-6, the V gene TRBV6-5; 7 positions agree with TRBD1. V was pared by 1 base and J by 8 bases, with 2 bases of the junction left unmatched. The CDR3 runs to 14 residues. CDR1 is MNHEY and CDR2 is SVGAGI in the germline V gene. The CDR3: CASSYYQGDSPLHF. The CDR3 region has the DNA TGTGCCAGCAGTTACTACCAGGGGGATTCACCCCTCCACTTT.

The rearrangement uses TRBV12-3 or TRBV12-4 and TRBJ2-2; the match to TRBD1 covers 10 bases. J lost 1 base, V lost 6 bases, and 11 bases had no gene match. The CDR3 is 18 amino acids. CDR3 region: CASSRDRGATKNTGELFF. Written as DNA, the CDR3 is TGTGCCAGCAGCCGGGACAGGGGCGCAACAAAGAACACCGGGGAGCTGTTTTTT.

Only a few counts were recorded for this clonotype. The chain links TRBV7-2 to TRBJ1-2, with D unclear. The CDR3 consists of 15 residues. In germline, CDR1 is SGHTA, CDR2 FQGNSA. Deletions cut 4 bases from V and 2 bases from J, with 14 bases between. CDR3 region: CASSSRASGNYGYTF. CDR3 nucleotides: TGTGCCAGCAGCTCCCGGGCAAGTGGAAACTATGGCTACACCTTC.

Many counts were recorded for this clonotype. The chain uses TRBV20-1 and TRBJ2-4, with D possibly being TRBD2 (6 bases). The CDR3 sequence is 14 residues long. Deletions cut 5 bases from V and 7 bases from J, with 18 bases between. From germline, CDR1 is DFQATT and CDR2 SNEGSKA (reference sequence). The CDR3 region is CSAVFRDSGNIQYF. CDR3 nucleotide sequence: TGCAGTGCTGTTTTCCGAGACAGCGGGAACATTCAGTACTTC.

In this sample, this clonotype turned up many times. The chain is built from TRBV12-3 or TRBV12-4 and TRBJ2-1; D is unclear. The CDR3 covers 12 residues. The germline V and J ends were trimmed by 3 bases and 9 bases, with 9 bases remaining between them. The CDR3 sequence is CASSFAWSEQFF. CDR3 coding DNA: TGTGCCAGCAGTTTTGCGTGGAGTGAGCAGTTCTTC.

Comments on this clonotype: Possible read error: a much larger clone is one base away. The rearrangement uses TRBV7-8 and TRBJ2-3, with a tentative D call TRBD2 (5 bases). Trimming took 1 base from V and 7 from J, leaving 12 bases between them. The CDR3 is 14 amino acids. CDR1 and CDR2 from the germline V gene are SGHVS and FQNEAQ. The CDR3 region is CASSLVLRAYTQYF. In DNA, the CDR3 is TGTGCCAGCAGCTTAGTCCTGCGGGCATATACGCAGTATTTT.

The chain carries TRBV28 and TRBJ1-2; TRBD1 might be the D (6 bases). The germline gives CDR1 MDHEN, CDR2 SYDVKM. V was trimmed by 5 bases and J by 5 bases, leaving 9 bases between them. The CDR3 runs 12 residues. The DNA for the CDR3 is TGTGCCAGCAGTCTGGGACAATATGGCTACACCTTC. It is translated as CASSLGQYGYTF.

The table lists this clonotype with many counts. J is TRBJ2-1 and V is TRBV12-3 or TRBV12-4; perhaps TRBD2 as D (6 bases). Trimming took 5 bases from V and 12 from J, leaving 8 bases between them. This CDR3 region has 10 residues. The CDR3 nucleotides are TGTGCCAGCAGTGGGACTGGGCAGTTCTTC. Translation: CASSGTGQFF.

The chain couples TRBV20-1 to TRBJ1-5; D ambiguous. CDR1 and CDR2 from the germline V gene are DFQATT and SNEGSKA (reference sequence). Trimming took off 3 bases at V and 2 bases at J, with 14 bases between the two ends. The CDR3 loop spans 15 amino acids. The CDR3 DNA follows: TGCAGTGCTAGCGTGTGGACCCGGGGCAATCAGCCCCAGCATTTT. It encodes CSASVWTRGNQPQHF.

This clonotype was seen repeatedly, ten times or more. This chain uses TRBV20-1 with TRBJ1-5; D remains ambiguous. The length of the CDR3 is 13 residues. Germline-derived CDR1 and CDR2 are DFQATT and SNEGSKA (reference sequence). The V end was cut by 3 bases, the J end by 0 bases, with 6 bases between. Written as DNA, the CDR3 is TGCAGTGCTAGTTCGGATAGCAATCAGCCCCAGCATTTT. This encodes CSASSDSNQPQHF.

The chain uses TRBV5-1 and TRBJ1-2, with D hard to call. The germline V gene has CDR1 SGHRS and CDR2 YFSETQ. Deletions cut 0 bases from V and 0 bases from J, with 6 bases between. This CDR3 has 14 residues. CDR3 loop: CASSLETPNYGYTF. CDR3 nucleotides: TGCGCCAGCAGCTTGGAAACACCTAACTATGGCTACACCTTC.

V usage is TRBV5-8 and J usage is TRBJ1-5; TRBD1 aligns across 7 bases. V gave up 5 bases and J gave up 3 bases; unmatched junction bases: 8. This CDR3 has 15 amino acids. CDR1 and CDR2 (germline): SGHTS, YDEGEE. DNA for the CDR3: TGTGCCAGCAGTCCATACAGGGGCCCCAATCAGCCCCAGCATTTT. Its protein product is CASSPYRGPNQPQHF.

This clonotype was seen a handful of times. The J gene is TRBJ1-3, the V gene TRBV7-2; D is undetermined. Germline-derived CDR1 and CDR2 are SGHTA and FQGNSA. This CDR3 comprises 14 residues. V lost 4 bases and J lost 8, with 15 bases in between. This CDR3 is CASSSRSGEDTIYF. The CDR3 DNA sequence: TGTGCCAGCAGCTCTCGTAGCGGCGAGGACACCATATATTTT.

This clonotype was recorded at least ten times. At one of its ends the junction is not consistent with the germline gene, which may arise from a read error. J is TRBJ1-1 and V is TRBV5-1, with D maybe TRBD1 (6 bases). Germline values: CDR1 SGHRS, CDR2 YFSETQ. This CDR3 has 14 residues. The CDR3 loop reads CASSLEQGWTDAFF. The CDR3 DNA sequence: TGCGCCAGCAGCCTGGAACAGGGTTGGACTGATGCTTTCTTT.